This T cell receptor (beta chain) was documented in a study of cytomegalovirus exposure and HLA in healthy donors. Unrecorded immune exposures were likely, despite nominal health at sampling. As regards this clone: Its antigen is undetermined. Other DNA sequences in this specimen translate into the identical CDR3.

Whole-study findings and limits: Across donors, sequencing depth was assumed by presence/absence analyses to be roughly uniform. Associated with cytomegalovirus, according to the listing, were around 170 TCR beta chains. With DRB1 most and HLA-C fewest, TCR association rates differed between HLA loci in a later analysis.

Germline V gives CDR1 SGHRS, CDR2 YFSETQ. J lost 1 base, V lost 1 base, and 5 bases had no gene match. This CDR3 region has 16 residues. Amplification used 60 Vbeta primers and 13 Jbeta primers. Generated by immunoSEQ multiplex PCR, the TCRdb table keeps only in-frame clones and is missing some. The sample has 100,000 to 150,000 clones; around three quarters are singletons. Specimen: PBMCs. The chain employs TRBV5-1 and TRBJ2-1, with 7 bases that match TRBD2. This clonotype originated in a male donor in good health and CMV-seropositive. CDR3 DNA: TGCGCCAGCAGCTTGATCGCGGGAGTTTCCTACAATGAGCAGTTCTTC. It is translated as CASSLIAGVSYNEQFF.